This T cell receptor beta chain appears in the sequencing data of a study of blood T cell repertoires in COVID-19. Study at large: The United States, Italy and Spain were the sources of the acute and convalescent COVID-19 samples. Nucleic acid was either cDNA or gDNA, and it came from T cells, B-cell-depleted T cells, or PBMCs.

The germline V and J ends were trimmed by 8 bases and 3 bases, with 7 bases remaining between them. From germline, CDR1 is SNHLY and CDR2 FYNNEI. This CDR3 is 12 amino acids long. Original methodology: Estimation of nucleated cell counts relied on the amplification of reference gene primers. The method was immunoSEQ multiplex PCR; TCRdb's version includes in-frame clones alone and lacks a portion of them. That table furnishes V, J and clone size, whereas the DNA furnished D and trimming. The sample carries 140,000 or so clones, around 84% recorded once. This clonotype was obtained from a human donor in a cohort sampled during active COVID-19. The gene calls are TRBV2 and TRBJ2-2; D not certain. Sequenced material: peripheral blood. The CDR3 is CASPADTGELFF. For the CDR3, the DNA is TGTGCCAGCCCCGCAGACACCGGGGAGCTGTTTTTT.